A selection of T cell receptor beta chains follows, all from one sample in a study of blood T cell repertoires in COVID-19. Sequencing used immunoSEQ multiplex PCR; TCRdb keeps in-frame clones, though not all of them. This sample has around 290,000 clones; 75% to 90% occur once, and the top ten carry around 13%. The sequenced sample was peripheral blood. The receptors derive from a woman in her seventies with COVID-19, enrolled during active disease. CDR3s include the opening cysteine and the closing phenylalanine or tryptophan. A D gene is named only where the DNA matches it firmly. Not all rows give a size; the values are once, few, many and, for expanded clones, a class.

j_call v_call clone_size d_call cdr3_nt cdr3_aa
TRBJ2-3 TRBV5-4 . . TGTGCCAGCAGCTTTGGTGCGGGGAGCACAGATACGCAGTATTTT CASSFGAGSTDTQYF
TRBJ1-2 TRBV6-5 . . TGTGCCAGCAGTTCATCGTACTCAGGGTCGAACTATGGCTACACCTTC CASSSSYSGSNYGYTF
TRBJ2-7 TRBV7-2 . . TGTGCCAGCAGACCCAGGACTGGCTACGAGCAGTACTTC CASRPRTGYEQYF
TRBJ1-6 TRBV5-1 . . TGCGCCAGCAGCTTGGGGCAGCGGGATTCACCCCTCCACTTT CASSLGQRDSPLHF
TRBJ2-7 TRBV3-1/TRBV3-2 . TRBD2 TGTGCCAGCAGCCAAGGAGTAAGCGGGGGGGCCTCCTACGAGCAGTACTTC CASSQGVSGGASYEQYF
TRBJ1-1 TRBV12-5 . . TGTGCTAGTGGTTTGGTACTCCGGAGGGGTACTGAAGCTTTCTTT CASGLVLRRGTEAFF
TRBJ2-1 TRBV30 . . TGTGCCTGGAGTCTATACAATGAGCAGTTCTTC CAWSLYNEQFF
TRBJ2-7 TRBV11-2 . . TGTGCCAGCAGCGCTAGGAGGGTCCAGTACTTC CASSARRVQYF
TRBJ1-2 TRBV27 . . TGTGCCAGCAGTTTATCCCATTCCTATGGCTACACCTTC CASSLSHSYGYTF
TRBJ1-1 TRBV21-1 . . TGTGCCAGAAAGCTGGACACAATGAACACTGAAGCTTTCTTT CARKLDTMNTEAFF
TRBJ1-5 TRBV7-2 . . TGTGCCAGCAGCCCGAGGGGGGGTGGCCAGCCCCAGCATTTT CASSPRGGGQPQHF
TRBJ2-7 TRBV20-1 . . TGCAGTGCTAGTTCAACAGGTAGATCCTACGAGCAGTACTTC CSASSTGRSYEQYF
TRBJ2-7 TRBV6-5 few TRBD2 TGTGCCAGCAGTTACAGGCTAGCGGTACACGAGCAGTACTTC CASSYRLAVHEQYF
TRBJ2-2 TRBV30 . TRBD1 TGTGCCTGGGGTACAGGGGCGGGCACCGGGGAGCTGTTTTTT CAWGTGAGTGELFF
TRBJ1-2 TRBV2 . TRBD1 TGTGCCAGCAGTCCCGACAGGGTGAACTATGGCTACACCTTC CASSPDRVNYGYTF
TRBJ2-7 TRBV4-1 . . TGCGCCAGCAGCTATGGGACACCATCCTACGAGCAGTACTTC CASSYGTPSYEQYF
TRBJ2-1 TRBV27 . TRBD1 TGTGCCAGCAGTTTTGGACAGGGGGCCGATGAGCAGTTCTTC CASSFGQGADEQFF
TRBJ2-3 TRBV4-1 . . TGCGCCAGCAGCCAAGAAGAGTACGGACAGTCTACAGATACGCAGTATTTT CASSQEEYGQSTDTQYF
TRBJ1-2 TRBV19 . . TGTGCCAGTAGTATACCGAAACAGTTATATGGCTACACCTTC CASSIPKQLYGYTF
TRBJ2-7 TRBV29-1 . TRBD1 TGCAGCGCCTCCCGGGACAGTCACGAGCAGTACTTC CSASRDSHEQYF
TRBJ2-1 TRBV5-1 . TRBD1 TGCGCCAGCAGCCCGGACAGGGGGGGCGAAATTGAGCAGTTCTTC CASSPDRGGEIEQFF
TRBJ2-1 TRBV5-1 . TRBD1 TGCGCCAGCAGCTACGGGACAGGGACGGGGGAGCAGTTCTTC CASSYGTGTGEQFF
TRBJ2-1 TRBV11-2 . TRBD2 TGTGCCAGCAGCTCCCAGCGGGGGGGTTACAATGAGCAGTTCTTC CASSSQRGGYNEQFF
TRBJ1-5 TRBV19 . . TGTGCCAGTAGTATATTCGGTCAGCCCCAGCATTTT CASSIFGQPQHF
TRBJ1-6 TRBV23-1 . TRBD1 TGCGCCAGCAGTCAATCAGGGACAGGGGGAAAAAATTCACCCCTCCACTTT CASSQSGTGGKNSPLHF
TRBJ1-1 TRBV10-3 . . TGTGCCATCAGAGCGATCGGGAGCGGGGGATTCGCTGAAGCTTTCTTT CAIRAIGSGGFAEAFF
TRBJ2-3 TRBV7-2 . . TGTGCCAGCAGCTTAGGTGGGACTAGCACAGATACGCAGTATTTT CASSLGGTSTDTQYF
TRBJ2-7 TRBV2 . TRBD2 TGTGCCAGCAGTGAAGTCCTAGCGGAGCCTACCGAGCAGTACTTC CASSEVLAEPTEQYF
TRBJ1-6 TRBV9 . . TGTGCCAGCAGCGTAGGGCACTATAATTCACCCCTCCACTTT CASSVGHYNSPLHF